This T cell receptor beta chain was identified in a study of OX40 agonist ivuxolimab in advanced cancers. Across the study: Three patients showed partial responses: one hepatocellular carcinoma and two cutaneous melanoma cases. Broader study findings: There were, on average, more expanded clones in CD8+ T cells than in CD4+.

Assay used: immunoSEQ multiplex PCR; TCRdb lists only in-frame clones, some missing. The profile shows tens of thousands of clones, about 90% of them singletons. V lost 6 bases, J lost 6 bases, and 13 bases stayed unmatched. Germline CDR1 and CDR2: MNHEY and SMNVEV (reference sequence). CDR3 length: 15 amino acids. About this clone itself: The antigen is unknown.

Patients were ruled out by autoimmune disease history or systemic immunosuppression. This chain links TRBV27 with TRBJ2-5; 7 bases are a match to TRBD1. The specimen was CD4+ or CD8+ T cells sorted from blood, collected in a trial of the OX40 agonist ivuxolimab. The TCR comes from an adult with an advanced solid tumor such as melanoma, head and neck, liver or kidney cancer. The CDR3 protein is CASSQQGQRGKTQYF. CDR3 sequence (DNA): TGTGCCAGCAGCCAACAGGGACAGAGGGGGAAGACCCAGTACTTC.